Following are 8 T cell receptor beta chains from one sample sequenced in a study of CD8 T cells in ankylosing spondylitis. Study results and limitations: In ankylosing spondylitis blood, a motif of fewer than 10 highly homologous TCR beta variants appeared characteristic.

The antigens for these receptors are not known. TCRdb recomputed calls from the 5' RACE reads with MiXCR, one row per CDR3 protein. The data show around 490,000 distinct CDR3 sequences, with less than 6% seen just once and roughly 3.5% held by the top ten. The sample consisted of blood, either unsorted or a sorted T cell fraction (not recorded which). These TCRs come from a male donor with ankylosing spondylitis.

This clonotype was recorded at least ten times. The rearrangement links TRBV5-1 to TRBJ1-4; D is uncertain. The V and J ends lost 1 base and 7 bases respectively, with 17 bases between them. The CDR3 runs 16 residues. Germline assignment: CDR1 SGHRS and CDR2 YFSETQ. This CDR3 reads CASSLLFQDVGEKLFF. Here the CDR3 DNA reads TGCGCCAGCAGCTTGTTGTTCCAAGACGTAGGTGAAAAACTGTTTTTT.

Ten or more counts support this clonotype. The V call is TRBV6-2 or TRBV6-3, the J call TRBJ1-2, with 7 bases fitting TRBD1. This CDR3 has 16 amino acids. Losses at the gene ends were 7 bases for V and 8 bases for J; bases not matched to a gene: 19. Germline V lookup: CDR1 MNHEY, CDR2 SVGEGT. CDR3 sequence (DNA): TGTGCCAGCACCTCCGGGACAGCCCACCAGGGAAGAGGCTACACCTTC. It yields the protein CASTSGTAHQGRGYTF.

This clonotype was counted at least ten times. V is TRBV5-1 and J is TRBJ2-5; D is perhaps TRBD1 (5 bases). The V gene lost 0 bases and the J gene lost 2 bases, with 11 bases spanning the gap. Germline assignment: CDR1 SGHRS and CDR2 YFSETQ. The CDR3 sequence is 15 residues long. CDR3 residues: CASSLVSRQQETQYF. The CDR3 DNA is TGCGCCAGCAGCTTGGTGTCGAGACAGCAAGAGACCCAGTACTTC.

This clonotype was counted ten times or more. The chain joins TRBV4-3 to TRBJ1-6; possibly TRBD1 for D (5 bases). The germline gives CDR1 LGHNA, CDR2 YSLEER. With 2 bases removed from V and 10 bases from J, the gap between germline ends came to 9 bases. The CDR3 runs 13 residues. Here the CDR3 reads CASSQLWGSPLHF. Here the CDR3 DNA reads TGCGCCAGCAGCCAATTGTGGGGCTCACCCCTCCACTTT.

Here the CDR3 reads CASSEFGYDRLFSYEQYF. CDR3 DNA sequence: TGTGCCAGCAGCGAGTTCGGCTACGACAGGCTCTTCTCCTACGAGCAGTACTTC. The chain recombines TRBV9 with TRBJ2-7, with D maybe TRBD1 (6 bases). Germline-derived CDR1 and CDR2 are SGDLS and YYNGEE. The CDR3 has 18 amino acids. V gave up 3 bases and J gave up 0 bases, with 22 bases separating them.

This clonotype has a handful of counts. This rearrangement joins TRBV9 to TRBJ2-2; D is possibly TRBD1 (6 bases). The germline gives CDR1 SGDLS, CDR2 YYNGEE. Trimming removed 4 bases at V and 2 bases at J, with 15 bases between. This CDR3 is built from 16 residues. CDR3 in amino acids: CASSPQGPRNTGELFF. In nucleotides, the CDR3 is TGTGCCAGCAGCCCACAGGGACCCCGAAACACCGGGGAGCTGTTTTTT.

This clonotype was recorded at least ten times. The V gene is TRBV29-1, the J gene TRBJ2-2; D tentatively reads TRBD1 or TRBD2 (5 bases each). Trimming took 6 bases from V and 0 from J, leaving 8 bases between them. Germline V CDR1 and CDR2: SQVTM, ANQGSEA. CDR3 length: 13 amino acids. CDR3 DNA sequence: TGCAGCGTCCTGGGGGCGAACACCGGGGAGCTGTTTTTT. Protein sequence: CSVLGANTGELFF.

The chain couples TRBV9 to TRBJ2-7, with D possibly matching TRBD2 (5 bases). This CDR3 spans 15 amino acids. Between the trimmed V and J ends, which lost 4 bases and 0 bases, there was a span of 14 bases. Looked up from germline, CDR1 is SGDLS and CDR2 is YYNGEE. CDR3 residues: CASSLGAVSSYEQYF. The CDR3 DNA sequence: TGTGCCAGCAGCTTGGGAGCGGTGAGCTCCTACGAGCAGTACTTC. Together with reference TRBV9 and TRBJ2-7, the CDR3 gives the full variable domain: DSGVTQTPKHLITATGQRVTLRCSPRSGDLSVYWYQQSLDQGLQFLIQYYNGEERAKGNILERFSAQQFPDLHSELNLSSLELGDSALYFCASSLGAVSSYEQYFGPGTRLTVT.